This T cell receptor beta chain came from a study of T cells after yellow fever vaccination. CDR1 and CDR2 (germline): MNHEY, SVGEGT. Between the trimmed V and J ends, which lost 0 bases and 4 bases, there was a span of 13 bases. The CDR3 has 16 amino acids. In making TCR cDNA, 5'RACE template switching added a universal primer site and UMIs to it. One entry per CDR3 protein, called by TCRdb with MiXCR from the 5' RACE reads. The sample contains more than 95,000 distinct CDR3 sequences, approximately 14% of which appear only once. General study results and limits: Overall, a small share of clonotypes was seen in both CD4 and CD8 compartments. Post-booster samples contained most primary-vaccination clones (approximately 95% CD4, about 90% CD8).

This clonotype was detected a few times. Its antigen is unknown. The chain uses TRBV6-2 or TRBV6-3 and TRBJ2-1; D is unresolved. This receptor was identified in a man in his late teens or twenties who received the YFV17D yellow fever vaccine. This material consisted of CD8+ T cells sorted from PBMCs, taken 5 days after the yellow fever booster vaccination. The CDR3 bases are TGTGCCAGCAGTTACTCGAGGCTACCCAAATACAATGAGCAGTTCTTC. Its protein product is CASSYSRLPKYNEQFF.